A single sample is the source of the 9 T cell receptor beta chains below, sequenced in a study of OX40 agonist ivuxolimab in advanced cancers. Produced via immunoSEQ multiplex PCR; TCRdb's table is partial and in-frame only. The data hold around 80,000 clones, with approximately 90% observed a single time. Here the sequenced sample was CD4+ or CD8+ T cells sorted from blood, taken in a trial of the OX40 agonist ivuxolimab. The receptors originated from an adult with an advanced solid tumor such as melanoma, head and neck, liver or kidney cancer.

The CDR3 DNA sequence: TGTGCTAGTGGTTTGCGCCTGCAGGTGACCTACGAGCAGTACTTC. The encoded protein is CASGLRLQVTYEQYF. The V gene is TRBV12-5, the J gene TRBJ2-7; D unresolved. The ends were cut back, 2 bases at V and 2 bases at J, with 13 bases in the middle. From germline, CDR1 is LGHNT and CDR2 FRNRAP. The CDR3 length is 15 residues.

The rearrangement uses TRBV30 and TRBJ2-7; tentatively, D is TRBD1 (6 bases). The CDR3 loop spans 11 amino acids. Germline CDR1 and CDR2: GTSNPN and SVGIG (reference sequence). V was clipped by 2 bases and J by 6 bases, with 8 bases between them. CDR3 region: CAWSLRGEQYF. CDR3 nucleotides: TGTGCCTGGAGTCTCAGGGGCGAGCAGTACTTC.

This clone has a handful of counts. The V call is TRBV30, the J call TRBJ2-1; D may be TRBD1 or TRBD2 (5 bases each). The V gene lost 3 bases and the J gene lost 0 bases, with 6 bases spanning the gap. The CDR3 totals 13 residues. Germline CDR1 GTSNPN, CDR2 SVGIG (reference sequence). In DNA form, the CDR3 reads TGTGCCTGGAGCGGGACCTCCTACAATGAGCAGTTCTTC. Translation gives CAWSGTSYNEQFF.

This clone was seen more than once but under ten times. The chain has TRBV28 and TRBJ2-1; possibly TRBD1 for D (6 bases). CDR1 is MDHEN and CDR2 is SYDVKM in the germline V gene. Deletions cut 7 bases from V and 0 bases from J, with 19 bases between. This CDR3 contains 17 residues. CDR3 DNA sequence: TGTGCCAGCACATCAGGAGGACAGATTAGCTCCTACAATGAGCAGTTCTTC. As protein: CASTSGGQISSYNEQFF.

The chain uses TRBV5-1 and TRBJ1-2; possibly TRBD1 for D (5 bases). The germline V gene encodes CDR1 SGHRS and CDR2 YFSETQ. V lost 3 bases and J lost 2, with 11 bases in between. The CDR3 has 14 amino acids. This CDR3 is CASSSAGGNYGYTF. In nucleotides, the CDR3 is TGCGCCAGCAGCTCGGCCGGGGGGAACTATGGCTACACCTTC. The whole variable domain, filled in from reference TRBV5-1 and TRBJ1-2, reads KAGVTQTPRYLIKTRGQQVTLSCSPISGHRSVSWYQQTPGQGLQFLFEYFSETQRNKGNFPGRFSGRQFSNSRSEMNVSTLELGDSALYLCASSSAGGNYGYTFGSGTRLTVV.

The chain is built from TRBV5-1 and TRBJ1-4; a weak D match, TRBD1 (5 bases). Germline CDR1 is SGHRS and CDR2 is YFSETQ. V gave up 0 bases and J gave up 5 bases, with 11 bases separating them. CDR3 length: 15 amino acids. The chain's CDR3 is CASSLVAGINEKLFF. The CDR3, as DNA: TGCGCCAGCAGCTTGGTAGCAGGGATAAATGAAAAACTGTTTTTT.

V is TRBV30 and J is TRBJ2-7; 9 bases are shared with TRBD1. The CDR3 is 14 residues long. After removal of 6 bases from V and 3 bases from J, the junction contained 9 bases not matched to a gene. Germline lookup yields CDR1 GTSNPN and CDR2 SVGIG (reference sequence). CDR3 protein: CACLRDRAGYEQYF. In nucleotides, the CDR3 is TGTGCCTGCCTCCGGGACAGGGCCGGCTACGAGCAGTACTTC.

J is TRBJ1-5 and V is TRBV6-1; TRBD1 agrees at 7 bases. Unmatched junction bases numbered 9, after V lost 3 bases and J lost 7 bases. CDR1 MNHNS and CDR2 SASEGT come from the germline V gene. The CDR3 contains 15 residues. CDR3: CASSDRRLRGQPQHF. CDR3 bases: TGTGCCAGCAGTGACCGCCGCCTCAGGGGGCAGCCCCAGCATTTT.

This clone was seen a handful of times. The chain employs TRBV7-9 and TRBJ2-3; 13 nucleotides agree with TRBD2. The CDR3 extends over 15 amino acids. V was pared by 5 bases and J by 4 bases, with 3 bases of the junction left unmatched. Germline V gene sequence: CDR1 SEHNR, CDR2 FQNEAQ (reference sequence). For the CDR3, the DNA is TGTGCCAGCAGCCTGACTAGCGGGGGGTCAGATACGCAGTATTTT. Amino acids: CASSLTSGGSDTQYF.